This TCR beta chain was found in a study of PD-1 blockade in mismatch repair-deficient tumors (dated by TCRdb to about 2017). As for the study more broadly: Between September 2013 and 2016, the trial enrolled 86 consecutive patients with approximately 11 mismatch repair-deficient cancer types, every one of whom had been previously treated and was progressing. Tumor-associated T cell clones in the peripheral blood of patients responding to PD-1 blockade were tracked using deep sequencing of TCR CDR3 regions.

For every enrolled patient, mismatch repair deficiency was confirmed by either polymerase chain reaction or immunohistochemistry. TCR sequencing was carried out for a few patients who responded to pembrolizumab therapy. The phase II trial prospectively tested pembrolizumab PD-1 blockade in advanced mismatch repair-deficient cancers regardless of tissue of origin. Serial peripheral blood T cell samples were collected before and at multiple times after starting PD-1 blockade. The timing of each blood sample was reported as weeks after the first dose of pembrolizumab. The library was made by the immunoSEQ multiplex PCR assay. TCRdb took this table from immuneACCESS and kept in-frame rearrangements with V and J called. Such tables lack part of the clones; where checked against another copy, unresolved V genes explain under half of the gap, and the rest is unexplained. In this sample the table shows about 34,000 clones, about 85% of which occur a single time. Of the sample, under 3.5% is held by the ten largest clones.

Reading from cysteine to phenylalanine, the CDR3 counts 11 amino acids. The DNA shown is the 33-base CDR3, in frame from base 1. The germline V gene yields MDHEN for CDR1 and SYDVKM for CDR2. Unmatched junction bases come to 6, with V trimmed by 10 bases and J by 10 bases. Broader findings and caveats from the paper: Tumor-resident clones, often undetectable in blood before treatment, expanded rapidly after pembrolizumab and then contracted, generally before radiologic responses.

About this clone: Its binding antigen is unknown. Base quality data are lacking; no much larger clone is found one base away.

Rearrangement joined TRBV28 to TRBJ2-1, and TRBD1 aligns with 8 junction nucleotides. The sequences come from PBMCs, collected less than 7 weeks after starting pembrolizumab. This TCR derives from an adult with mismatch repair-deficient cancer. Read as DNA, the sequence is TGTGCCATTCAGGGGGCGATGGAGCAGTTCTTC. Translation gives CAIQGAMEQFF.